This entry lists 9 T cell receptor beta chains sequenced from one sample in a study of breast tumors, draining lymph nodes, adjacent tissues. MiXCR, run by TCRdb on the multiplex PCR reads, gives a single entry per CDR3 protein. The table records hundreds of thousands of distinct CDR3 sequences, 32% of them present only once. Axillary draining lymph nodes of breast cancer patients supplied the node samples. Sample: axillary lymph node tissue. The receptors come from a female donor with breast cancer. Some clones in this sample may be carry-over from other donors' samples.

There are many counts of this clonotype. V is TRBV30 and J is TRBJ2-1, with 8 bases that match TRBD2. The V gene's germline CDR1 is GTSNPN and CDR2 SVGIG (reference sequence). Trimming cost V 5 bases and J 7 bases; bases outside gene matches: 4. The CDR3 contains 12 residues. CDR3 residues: CAWARGANEQFF. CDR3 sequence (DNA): TGTGCCTGGGCGCGGGGGGCGAATGAGCAGTTCTTC.

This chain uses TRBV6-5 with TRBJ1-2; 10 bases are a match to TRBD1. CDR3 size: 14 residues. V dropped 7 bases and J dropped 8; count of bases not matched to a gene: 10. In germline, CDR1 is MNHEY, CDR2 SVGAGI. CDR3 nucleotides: TGTGCCAGCATCCTGACAGGGGGCATGGGCGGCTACACCTTC. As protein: CASILTGGMGGYTF.

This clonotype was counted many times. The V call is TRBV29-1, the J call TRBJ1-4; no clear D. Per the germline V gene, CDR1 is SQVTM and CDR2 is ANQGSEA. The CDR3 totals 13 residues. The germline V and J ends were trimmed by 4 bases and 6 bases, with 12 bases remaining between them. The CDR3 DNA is TGCAGCGTTGGCCGCCCAGAATATGAAAAACTGTTTTTT. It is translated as CSVGRPEYEKLFF.

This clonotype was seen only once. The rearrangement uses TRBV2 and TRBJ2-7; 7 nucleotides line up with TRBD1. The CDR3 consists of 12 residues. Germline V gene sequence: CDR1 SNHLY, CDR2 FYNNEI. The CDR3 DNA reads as TGTGCTAGTGGGACAGAGCCTTACGAGCAGTACTTC. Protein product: CASGTEPYEQYF.

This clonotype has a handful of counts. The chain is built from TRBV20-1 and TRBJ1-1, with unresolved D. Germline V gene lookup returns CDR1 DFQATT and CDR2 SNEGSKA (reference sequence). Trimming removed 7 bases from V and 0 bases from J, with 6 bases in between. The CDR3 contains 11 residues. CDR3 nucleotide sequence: TGCAGTGGAAGTGTGAACACTGAAGCTTTCTTT. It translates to CSGSVNTEAFF.

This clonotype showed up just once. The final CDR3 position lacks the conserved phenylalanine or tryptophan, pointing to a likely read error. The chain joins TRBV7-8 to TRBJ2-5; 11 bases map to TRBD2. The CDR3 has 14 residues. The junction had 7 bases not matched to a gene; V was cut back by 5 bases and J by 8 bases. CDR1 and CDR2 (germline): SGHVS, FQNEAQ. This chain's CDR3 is CASSLTSGTETQYS. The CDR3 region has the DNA TGTGCCAGCAGCCTGACTAGCGGGACGGAAACCCAGTACTCC.

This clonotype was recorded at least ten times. The chain's CDR3 is CATNGANTGELFF. The CDR3 nucleotides are TGTGCCACCAACGGGGCGAACACCGGGGAGCTGTTTTTT. This sequence joins TRBV24-1 and TRBJ2-2; a possible D gene is TRBD2 (5 bases). This CDR3 has 13 residues. V lost 8 bases to trimming and J lost 0 bases, with 6 bases between them. Germline-derived CDR1 and CDR2 are KGHDR and SFDVKD.

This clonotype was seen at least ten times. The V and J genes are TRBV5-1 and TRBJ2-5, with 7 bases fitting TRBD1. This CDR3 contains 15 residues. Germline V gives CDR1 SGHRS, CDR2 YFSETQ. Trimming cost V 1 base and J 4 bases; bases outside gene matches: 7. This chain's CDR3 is CASSLNVGGGETQYF. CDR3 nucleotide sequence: TGCGCCAGCAGCTTGAACGTAGGGGGCGGAGAGACCCAGTACTTC.

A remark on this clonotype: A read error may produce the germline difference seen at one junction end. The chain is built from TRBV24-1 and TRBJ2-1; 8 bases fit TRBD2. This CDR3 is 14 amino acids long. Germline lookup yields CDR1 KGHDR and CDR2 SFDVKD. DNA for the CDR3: TGTGCCACCAGCGGCCGGGCCAGCGGGAGTCAGGAGCTCTTC. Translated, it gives CATSGRASGSQELF.